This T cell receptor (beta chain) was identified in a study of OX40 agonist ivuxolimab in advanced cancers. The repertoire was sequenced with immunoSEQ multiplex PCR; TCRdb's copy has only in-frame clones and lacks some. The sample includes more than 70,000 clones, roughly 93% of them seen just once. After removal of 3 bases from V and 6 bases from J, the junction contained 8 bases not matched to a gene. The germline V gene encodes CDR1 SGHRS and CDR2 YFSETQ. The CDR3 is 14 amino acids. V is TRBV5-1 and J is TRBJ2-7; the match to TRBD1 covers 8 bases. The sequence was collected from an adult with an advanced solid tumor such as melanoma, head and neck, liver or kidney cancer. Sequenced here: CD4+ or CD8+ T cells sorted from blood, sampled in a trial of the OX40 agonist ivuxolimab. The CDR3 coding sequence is TGCGCCAGCAGCTCCACCGGACAGGGTAGCGAGCAGTACTTC. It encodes CASSSTGQGSEQYF.